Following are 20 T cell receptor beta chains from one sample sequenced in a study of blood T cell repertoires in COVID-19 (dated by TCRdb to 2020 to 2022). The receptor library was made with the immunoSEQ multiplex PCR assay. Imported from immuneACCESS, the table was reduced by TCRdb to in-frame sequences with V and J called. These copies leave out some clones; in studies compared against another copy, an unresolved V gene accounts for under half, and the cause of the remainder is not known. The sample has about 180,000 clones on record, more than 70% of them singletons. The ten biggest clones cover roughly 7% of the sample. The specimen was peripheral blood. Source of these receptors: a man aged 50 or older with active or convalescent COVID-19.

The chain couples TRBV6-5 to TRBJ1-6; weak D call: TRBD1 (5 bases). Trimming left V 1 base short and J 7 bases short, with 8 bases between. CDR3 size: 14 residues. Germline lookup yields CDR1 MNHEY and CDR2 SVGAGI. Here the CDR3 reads CASSYYRLNSPLHF. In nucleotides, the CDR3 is TGTGCCAGCAGTTACTACAGGCTGAATTCACCCCTCCACTTT.

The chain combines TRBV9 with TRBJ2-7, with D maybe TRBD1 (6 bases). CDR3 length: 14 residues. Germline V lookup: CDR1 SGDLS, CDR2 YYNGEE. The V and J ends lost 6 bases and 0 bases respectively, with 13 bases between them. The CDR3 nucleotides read TGTGCCAGCATTAGGACAGCCAGCTCCTACGAGCAGTACTTC. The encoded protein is CASIRTASSYEQYF.

CDR3 amino acids: CSVKGQGKVEAFF. The CDR3 DNA sequence: TGCAGCGTAAAGGGACAGGGGAAAGTTGAAGCTTTCTTT. J is TRBJ1-1 and V is TRBV29-1; 10 nucleotides line up with TRBD1. Germline V gives CDR1 SQVTM, CDR2 ANQGSEA. With V trimmed by 6 bases and J by 7 bases, 8 bases remained unmatched. This CDR3 spans 13 amino acids.

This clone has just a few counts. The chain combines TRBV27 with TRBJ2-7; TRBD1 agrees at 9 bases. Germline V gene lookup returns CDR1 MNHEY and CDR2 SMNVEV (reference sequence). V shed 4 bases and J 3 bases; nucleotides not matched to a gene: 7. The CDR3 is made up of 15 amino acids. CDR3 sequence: CASSSPGTGYYEQYF. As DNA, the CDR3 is TGTGCCAGCAGTTCCCCCGGGACAGGGTACTACGAGCAGTACTTC.

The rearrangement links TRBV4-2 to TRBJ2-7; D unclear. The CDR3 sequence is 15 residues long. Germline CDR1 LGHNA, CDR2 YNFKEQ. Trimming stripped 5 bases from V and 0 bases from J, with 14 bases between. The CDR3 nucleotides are TGTGCCAGCAGCTACTCTGGCGGAAACTCCTACGAGCAGTACTTC. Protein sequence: CASSYSGGNSYEQYF.

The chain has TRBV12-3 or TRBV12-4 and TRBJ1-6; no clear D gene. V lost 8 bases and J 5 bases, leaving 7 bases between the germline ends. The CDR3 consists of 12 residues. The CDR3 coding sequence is TGTGCCAGCGGGCAGAATAATTCACCCCTCCACTTT. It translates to CASGQNNSPLHF.

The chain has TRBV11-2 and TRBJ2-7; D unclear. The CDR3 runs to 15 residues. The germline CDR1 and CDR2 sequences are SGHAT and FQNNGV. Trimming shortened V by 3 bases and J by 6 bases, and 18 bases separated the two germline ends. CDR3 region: CASSFSVSGGREQYF. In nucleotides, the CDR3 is TGTGCCAGCAGCTTTTCAGTTTCCGGTGGGCGCGAGCAGTACTTC.

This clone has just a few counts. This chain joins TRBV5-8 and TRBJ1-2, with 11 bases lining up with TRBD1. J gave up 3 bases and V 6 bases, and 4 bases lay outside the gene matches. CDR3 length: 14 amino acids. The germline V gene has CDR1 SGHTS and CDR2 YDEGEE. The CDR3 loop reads CASIGTGGYYGYTF. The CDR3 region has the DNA TGTGCCAGCATTGGGACAGGGGGGTACTATGGCTACACCTTC.

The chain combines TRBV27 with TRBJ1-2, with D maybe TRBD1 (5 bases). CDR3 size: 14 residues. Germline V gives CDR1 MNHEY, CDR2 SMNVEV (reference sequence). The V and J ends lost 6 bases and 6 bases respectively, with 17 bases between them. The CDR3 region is CASRFQGRNDGYTF. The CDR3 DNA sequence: TGTGCCAGCAGATTTCAGGGTAGGAATGATGGCTACACCTTC.

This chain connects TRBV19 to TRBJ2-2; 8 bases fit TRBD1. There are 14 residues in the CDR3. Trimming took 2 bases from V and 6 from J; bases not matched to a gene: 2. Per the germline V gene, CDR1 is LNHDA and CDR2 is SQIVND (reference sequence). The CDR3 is CASSIRQGSGELFF. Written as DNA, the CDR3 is TGTGCCAGTAGTATACGACAGGGGTCCGGGGAGCTGTTTTTT.

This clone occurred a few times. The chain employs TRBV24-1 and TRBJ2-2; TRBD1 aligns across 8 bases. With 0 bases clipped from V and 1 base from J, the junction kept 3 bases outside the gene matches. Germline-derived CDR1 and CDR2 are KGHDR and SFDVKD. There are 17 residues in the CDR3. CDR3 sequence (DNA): TGTGCCACCAGTGATTTGCTCGGGACAGGGAACACCGGGGAGCTGTTTTTT. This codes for CATSDLLGTGNTGELFF.

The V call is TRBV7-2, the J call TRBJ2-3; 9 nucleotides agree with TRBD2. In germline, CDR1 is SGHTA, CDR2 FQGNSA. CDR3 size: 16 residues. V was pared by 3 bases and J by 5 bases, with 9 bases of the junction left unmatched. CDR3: CASSFRPGLAGDTQYF. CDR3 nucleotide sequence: TGTGCCAGCAGCTTCAGACCGGGACTAGCCGGAGATACGCAGTATTTT.

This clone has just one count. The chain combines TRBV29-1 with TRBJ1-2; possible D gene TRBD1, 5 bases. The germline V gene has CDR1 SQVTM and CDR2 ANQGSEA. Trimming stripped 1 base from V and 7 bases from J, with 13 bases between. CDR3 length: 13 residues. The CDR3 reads CSVEVFTGAGYTF. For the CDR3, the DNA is TGCAGCGTTGAAGTATTTACAGGCGCTGGCTACACCTTC.

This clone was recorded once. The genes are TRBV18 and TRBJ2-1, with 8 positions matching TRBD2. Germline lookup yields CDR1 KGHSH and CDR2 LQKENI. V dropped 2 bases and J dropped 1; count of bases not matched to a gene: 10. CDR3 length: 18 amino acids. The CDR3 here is CASSPLSGGPSSYNEQFF. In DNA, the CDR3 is TGTGCCAGCTCACCATTGTCGGGAGGGCCCTCTTCCTACAATGAGCAGTTCTTC.

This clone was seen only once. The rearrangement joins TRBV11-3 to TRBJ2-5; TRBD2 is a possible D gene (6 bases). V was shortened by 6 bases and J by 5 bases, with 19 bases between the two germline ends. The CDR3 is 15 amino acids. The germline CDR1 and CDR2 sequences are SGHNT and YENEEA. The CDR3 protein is CASSPLGGAAETQYF. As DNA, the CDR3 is TGTGCCAGCAGTCCTCTGGGGGGAGCGGCCGAGACCCAGTACTTC.

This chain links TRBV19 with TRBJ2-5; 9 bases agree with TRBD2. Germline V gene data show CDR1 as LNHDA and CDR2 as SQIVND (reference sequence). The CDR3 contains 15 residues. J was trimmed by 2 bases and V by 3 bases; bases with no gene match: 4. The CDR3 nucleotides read TGTGCCAGTAGTATTCAGACTAGCGGACAAGAGACCCAGTACTTC. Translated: CASSIQTSGQETQYF. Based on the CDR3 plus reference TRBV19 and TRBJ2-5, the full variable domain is DGGITQSPKYLFRKEGQNVTLSCEQNLNHDAMYWYRQDPGQGLRLIYYSQIVNDFQKGDIAEGYSVSREKKESFPLTVTSAQKNPTAFYLCASSIQTSGQETQYFGPGTRLLVL.

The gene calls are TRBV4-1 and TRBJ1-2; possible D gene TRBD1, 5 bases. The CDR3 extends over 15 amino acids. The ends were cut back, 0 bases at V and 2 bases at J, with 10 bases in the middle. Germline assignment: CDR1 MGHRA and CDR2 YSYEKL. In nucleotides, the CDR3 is TGCGCCAGCAGCCAAGAATGGGCAGGGAACTATGGCTACACCTTC. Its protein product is CASSQEWAGNYGYTF.

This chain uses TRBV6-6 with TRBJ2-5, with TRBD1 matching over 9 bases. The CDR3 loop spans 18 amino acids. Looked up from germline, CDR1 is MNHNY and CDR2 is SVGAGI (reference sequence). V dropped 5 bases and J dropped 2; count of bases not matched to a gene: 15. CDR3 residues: CASSPPGTGRTTQETQYF. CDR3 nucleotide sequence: TGTGCCAGCAGTCCACCAGGGACAGGGCGAACTACACAAGAGACCCAGTACTTC.

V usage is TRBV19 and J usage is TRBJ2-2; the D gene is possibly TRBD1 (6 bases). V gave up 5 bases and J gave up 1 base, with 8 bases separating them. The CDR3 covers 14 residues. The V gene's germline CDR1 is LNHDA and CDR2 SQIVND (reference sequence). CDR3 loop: CASSARGNTGELFF. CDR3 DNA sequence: TGTGCCAGTAGTGCCAGGGGGAACACCGGGGAGCTGTTTTTT.

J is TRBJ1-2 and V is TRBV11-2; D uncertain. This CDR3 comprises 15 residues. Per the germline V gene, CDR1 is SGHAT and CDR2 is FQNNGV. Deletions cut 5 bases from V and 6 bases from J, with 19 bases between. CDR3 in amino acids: CASSPAGTPTNGYTF. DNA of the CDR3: TGTGCCAGCAGCCCTGCGGGTACCCCAACTAATGGCTACACCTTC.